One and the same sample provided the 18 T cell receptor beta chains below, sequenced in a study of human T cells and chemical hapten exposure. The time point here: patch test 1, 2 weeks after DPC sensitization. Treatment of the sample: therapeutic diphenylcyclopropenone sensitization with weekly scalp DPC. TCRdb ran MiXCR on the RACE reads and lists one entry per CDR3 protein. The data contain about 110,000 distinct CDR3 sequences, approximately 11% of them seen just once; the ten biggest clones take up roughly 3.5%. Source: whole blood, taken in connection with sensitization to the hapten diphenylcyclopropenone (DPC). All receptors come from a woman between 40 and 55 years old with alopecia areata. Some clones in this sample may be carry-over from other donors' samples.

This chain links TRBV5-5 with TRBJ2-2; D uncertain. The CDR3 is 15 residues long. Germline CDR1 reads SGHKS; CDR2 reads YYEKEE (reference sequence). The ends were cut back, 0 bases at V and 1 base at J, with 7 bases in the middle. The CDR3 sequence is CASSLEVGNTGELFF. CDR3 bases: TGTGCCAGCAGCTTGGAAGTAGGGAACACCGGGGAGCTGTTTTTT.

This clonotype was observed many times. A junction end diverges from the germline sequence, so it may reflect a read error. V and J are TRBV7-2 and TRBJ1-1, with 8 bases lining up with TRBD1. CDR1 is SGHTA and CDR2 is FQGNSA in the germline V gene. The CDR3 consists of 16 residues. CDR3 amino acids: CASSPLRRPGGTEVFF. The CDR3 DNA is TGTGCCAGCAGTCCACTACGCCGGCCAGGGGGCACTGAAGTTTTCTTT.

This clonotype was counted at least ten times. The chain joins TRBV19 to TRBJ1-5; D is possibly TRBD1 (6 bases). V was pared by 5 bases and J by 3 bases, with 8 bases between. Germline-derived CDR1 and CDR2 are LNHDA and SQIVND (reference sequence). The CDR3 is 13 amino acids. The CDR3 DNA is TGTGCCAGTAGTCGGACAGACAATCAGCCCCAGCATTTT. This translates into CASSRTDNQPQHF.

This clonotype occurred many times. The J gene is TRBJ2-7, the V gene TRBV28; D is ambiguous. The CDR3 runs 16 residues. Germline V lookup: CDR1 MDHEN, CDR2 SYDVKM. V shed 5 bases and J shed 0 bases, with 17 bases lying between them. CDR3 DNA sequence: TGTGCCAGCAGTCCTAGGACGGATTCCCCCTCCTACGAGCAGTACTTC. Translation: CASSPRTDSPSYEQYF.

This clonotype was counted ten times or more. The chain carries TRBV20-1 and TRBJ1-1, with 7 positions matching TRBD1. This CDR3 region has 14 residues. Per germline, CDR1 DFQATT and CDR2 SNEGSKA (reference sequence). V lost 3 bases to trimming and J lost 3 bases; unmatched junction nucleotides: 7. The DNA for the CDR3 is TGCAGTGCTAGGTCGACAGGGTTCTACACTGAAGCTTTCTTT. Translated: CSARSTGFYTEAFF.

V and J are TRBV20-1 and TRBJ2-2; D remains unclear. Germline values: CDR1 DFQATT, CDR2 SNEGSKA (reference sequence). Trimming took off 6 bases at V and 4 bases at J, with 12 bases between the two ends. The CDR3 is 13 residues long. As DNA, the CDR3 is TGCAGTGCGAGTTCGAGTCCCACCGGGGAGCTGTTTTTT. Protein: CSASSSPTGELFF.

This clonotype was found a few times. CDR3: CSVAGTGVSGYTF. CDR3 coding DNA: TGCAGCGTTGCCGGGACAGGGGTATCTGGCTACACCTTC. The chain employs TRBV29-1 and TRBJ1-2, with 10 bases lining up with TRBD1. Looked up from germline, CDR1 is SQVTM and CDR2 is ANQGSEA. The CDR3 contains 13 residues. Germline trimming cut 4 bases from V and 7 bases from J; bases unmatched to any gene: 6.

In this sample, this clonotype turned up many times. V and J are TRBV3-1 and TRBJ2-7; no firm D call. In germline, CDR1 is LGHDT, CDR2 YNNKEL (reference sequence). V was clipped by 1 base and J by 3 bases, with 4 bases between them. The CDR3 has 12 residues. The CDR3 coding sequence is TGTGCCAGCAGCCAAGGAGACTACGAGCAGTACTTC. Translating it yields CASSQGDYEQYF.

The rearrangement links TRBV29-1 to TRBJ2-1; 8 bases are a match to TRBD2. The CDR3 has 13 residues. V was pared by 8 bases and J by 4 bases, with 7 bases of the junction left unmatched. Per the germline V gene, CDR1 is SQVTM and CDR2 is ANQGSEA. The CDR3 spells CSSRGGLYNEQFF. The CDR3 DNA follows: TGCAGCTCCCGGGGGGGGCTGTACAATGAGCAGTTCTTC.

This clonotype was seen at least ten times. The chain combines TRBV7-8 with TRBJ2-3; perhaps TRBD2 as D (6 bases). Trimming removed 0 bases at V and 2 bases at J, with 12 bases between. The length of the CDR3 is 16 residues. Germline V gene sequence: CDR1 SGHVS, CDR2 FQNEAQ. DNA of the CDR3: TGTGCCAGCAGCTTAGCGGCGGGGACCGCCACAGATACGCAGTATTTT. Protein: CASSLAAGTATDTQYF.

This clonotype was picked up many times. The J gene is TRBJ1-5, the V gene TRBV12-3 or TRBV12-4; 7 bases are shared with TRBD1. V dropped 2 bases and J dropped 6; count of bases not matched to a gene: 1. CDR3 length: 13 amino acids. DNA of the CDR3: TGTGCCAGCAGTTTATCAGGGGGTCAGCCCCAGCATTTT. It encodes CASSLSGGQPQHF.

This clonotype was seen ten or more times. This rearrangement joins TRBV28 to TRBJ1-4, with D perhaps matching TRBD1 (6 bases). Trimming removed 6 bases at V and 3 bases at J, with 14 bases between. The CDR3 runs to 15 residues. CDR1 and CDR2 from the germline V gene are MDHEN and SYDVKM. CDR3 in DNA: TGTGCCAGCAGACCACCACAGGGTGCTAATGAAAAACTGTTTTTT. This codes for CASRPPQGANEKLFF. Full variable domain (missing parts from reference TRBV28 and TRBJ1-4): DVKVTQSSRYLVKRTGEKVFLECVQDMDHENMFWYRQDPGLGLRLIYFSYDVKMKEKGDIPEGYSVSREKKERFSLILESASTNQTSMYLCASRPPQGANEKLFFGSGTQLSVL.

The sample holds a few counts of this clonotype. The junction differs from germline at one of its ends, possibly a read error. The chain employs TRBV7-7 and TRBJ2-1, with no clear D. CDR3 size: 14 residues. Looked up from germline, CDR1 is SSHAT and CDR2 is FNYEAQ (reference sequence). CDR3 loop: CASSPSLVYNEQFF. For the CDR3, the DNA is TGTGCTAGCAGCCCCAGCCTAGTGTACAATGAGCAGTTCTTC.

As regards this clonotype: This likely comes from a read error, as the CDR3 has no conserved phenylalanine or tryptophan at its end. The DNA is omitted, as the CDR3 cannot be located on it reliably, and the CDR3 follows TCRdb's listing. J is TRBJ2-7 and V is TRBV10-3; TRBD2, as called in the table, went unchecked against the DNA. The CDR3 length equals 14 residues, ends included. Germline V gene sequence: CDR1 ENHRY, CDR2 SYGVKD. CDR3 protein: CAISESGLGQPTLL.

The CDR3 sequence is CASSLDTARSYEQYF. DNA of the CDR3: TGTGCCAGCAGCTTAGACACTGCCCGTTCCTACGAGCAGTACTTC. The V and J genes are TRBV7-2 and TRBJ2-7, with D unresolved. Germline V gene sequence: CDR1 SGHTA, CDR2 FQGNSA. V was clipped by 1 base and J by 1 base, with 11 bases between them. CDR3 length equals 15 residues.

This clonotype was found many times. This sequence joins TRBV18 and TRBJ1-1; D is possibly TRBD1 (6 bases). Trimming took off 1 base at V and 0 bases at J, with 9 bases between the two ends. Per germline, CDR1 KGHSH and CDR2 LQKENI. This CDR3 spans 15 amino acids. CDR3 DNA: TGTGCCAGCTCACCACTCAGGGGAATGAACACTGAAGCTTTCTTT. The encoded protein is CASSPLRGMNTEAFF. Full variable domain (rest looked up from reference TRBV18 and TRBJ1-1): NAGVMQNPRHLVRRRGQEARLRCSPMKGHSHVYWYRQLPEEGLKFMVYLQKENIIDESGMPKERFSAEFPKEGPSILRIQQVVRGDSAAYFCASSPLRGMNTEAFFGQGTRLTVV.

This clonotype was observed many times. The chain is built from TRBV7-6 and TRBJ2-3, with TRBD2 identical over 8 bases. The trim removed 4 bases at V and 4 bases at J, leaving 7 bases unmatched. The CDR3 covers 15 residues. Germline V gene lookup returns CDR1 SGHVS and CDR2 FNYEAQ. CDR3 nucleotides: TGTGCCAGCAGCTCCATAGCGGGATCTTCAGATACGCAGTATTTT. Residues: CASSSIAGSSDTQYF.

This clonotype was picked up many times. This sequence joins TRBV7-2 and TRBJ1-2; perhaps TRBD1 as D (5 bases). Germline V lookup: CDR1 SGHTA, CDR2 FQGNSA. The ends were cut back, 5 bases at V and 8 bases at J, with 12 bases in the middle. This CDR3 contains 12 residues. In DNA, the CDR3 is TGTGCCAGCAGCCTGGGCAGGGAAGGCTACACCTTC. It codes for CASSLGREGYTF.